Shown below are 18 T cell receptor beta chains from a single sample sequenced in a study of blood T cell repertoires in COVID-19. Profiling relied on immunoSEQ multiplex PCR, and the TCRdb table lists in-frame clones only, not all of them. The sample consists of more than 300,000 clones, 90% of them appearing once. Material for sequencing was peripheral blood. These receptors came from a woman between 35 and 50 years old with COVID-19, enrolled during active disease.

This chain uses TRBV6-5 with TRBJ2-1; weak D call: TRBD2 (6 bases). Trimming left V 6 bases short and J 12 bases short, with 18 bases between. CDR1 and CDR2 (germline): MNHEY, SVGAGI. The CDR3 is made up of 13 amino acids. DNA of the CDR3: TGTGCCAGCAGGGAGACCCTAGCGACGGTGCAGTTCTTC. This gives the protein CASRETLATVQFF.

The chain has TRBV7-3 and TRBJ1-1; 7 bases are a match to TRBD1. In germline, CDR1 is SGHTA, CDR2 FQGTGA. The CDR3 is 14 amino acids. The V gene end was trimmed by 2 bases and the J gene end by 1 base; junction bases not matched to a gene: 1. The DNA for the CDR3 is TGTGCCAGCAGCTTACGACAGGGGAACACTGAAGCTTTCTTT. Encoded protein: CASSLRQGNTEAFF. Using reference TRBV7-3 and TRBJ1-1 for the parts outside the CDR3, the full variable domain is GAGVSQTPSNKVTEKGKYVELRCDPISGHTALYWYRQSLGQGPEFLIYFQGTGAADDSGLPNDRFFAVRPEGSVSTLKIQRTERGDSAVYLCASSLRQGNTEAFFGQGTRLTVV.

The count of this clone is one. The chain recombines TRBV5-1 with TRBJ2-7; 7 nucleotides match TRBD1. The CDR3 loop spans 15 amino acids. Germline assignment: CDR1 SGHRS and CDR2 YFSETQ. V lost 3 bases to trimming and J lost 4 bases; unmatched junction nucleotides: 10. CDR3: CASSSRPGQRYEQYF. CDR3 sequence (DNA): TGCGCCAGCAGCTCCCGGCCGGGACAGCGTTACGAGCAGTACTTC.

This chain links TRBV5-4 with TRBJ1-1, with a weak D call TRBD1 (6 bases). The V gene's germline CDR1 is SGHNT and CDR2 YYREEE (reference sequence). V gave up 0 bases and J gave up 2 bases, with 11 bases separating them. The CDR3 runs to 15 residues. CDR3 residues: CASSLAGGPNTEAFF. The CDR3 nucleotides are TGTGCCAGCAGCTTGGCGGGGGGGCCCAACACTGAAGCTTTCTTT.

The rearrangement joins TRBV6-2 or TRBV6-3 to TRBJ1-5; TRBD1 aligns across 8 bases. Germline V gene data show CDR1 as MNHEY and CDR2 as SVGEGT. V shed 4 bases and J 6 bases; nucleotides not matched to a gene: 11. CDR3 length: 16 residues. The CDR3 DNA is TGTGCCAGCAGTTGGACGGGACAGGTGCTTGGTCAGCCCCAGCATTTT. Its protein product is CASSWTGQVLGQPQHF.

This clone was picked up one time. Other DNA sequences from this sample encode an identical CDR3 as well. This chain joins TRBV7-3 and TRBJ2-5, with D possibly being TRBD2 (6 bases). The V end lost 2 bases, the J end lost 2 bases, and 9 bases lay between the germline ends. Germline-derived CDR1 and CDR2 are SGHTA and FQGTGA. This CDR3 is built from 14 residues. The CDR3 sequence is CASSLGRGQETQYF. CDR3 nucleotide sequence: TGTGCCAGCAGCTTAGGGCGGGGTCAAGAGACCCAGTACTTC.

V gene TRBV18 combines with J gene TRBJ2-7, with D possibly being TRBD2 (5 bases). Trimming pared 2 bases from V and 4 bases from J, leaving 15 bases between. The length of the CDR3 is 15 residues. Germline V CDR1 and CDR2: KGHSH, LQKENI. The CDR3 sequence is CASSPGVAKDYEQYF. The CDR3 DNA is TGTGCCAGCTCACCAGGAGTAGCGAAAGATTACGAGCAGTACTTC.

The V and J genes are TRBV28 and TRBJ2-7; 9 positions match TRBD1. Germline CDR1 reads MDHEN; CDR2 reads SYDVKM. This CDR3 region has 14 residues. J lost 7 bases, V lost 7 bases, and 11 bases had no gene match. The CDR3 nucleotides read TGTGCCAGCAATCGGGACAGGGAGGTATATGAGCAGTACTTC. Its protein is CASNRDREVYEQYF.

This chain connects TRBV7-9 to TRBJ1-5, with 8 bases matching TRBD1. The germline CDR1 and CDR2 sequences are SEHNR and FQNEAQ (reference sequence). V was clipped by 5 bases and J by 4 bases; unmatched bases: 4. This CDR3 has 14 amino acids. CDR3 sequence (DNA): TGTGCCAGCAGCCTGGACAGGGCGAATCAGCCCCAGCATTTT. Its translation: CASSLDRANQPQHF.

CDR3: CASSPGTRGQETQYF. CDR3 nucleotide sequence: TGTGCCAGCAGTCCCGGGACTAGAGGGCAAGAGACCCAGTACTTC. The chain recombines TRBV6-5 with TRBJ2-5; TRBD2 matches 8 bases. Germline-derived CDR1 and CDR2 are MNHEY and SVGAGI. This CDR3 has 15 residues. The V segment lost 5 bases and the J segment 2 bases; nucleotides outside the gene matches: 7.

The chain links TRBV3-1 (or the pseudogene TRBV3-2) to TRBJ1-1, with TRBD1 matching over 9 bases. Germline lookup yields CDR1 LGHDT and CDR2 YNNKEL (reference sequence). The V and J ends lost 3 bases and 4 bases, in that order; junction bases with no gene match: 6. The CDR3 spans 15 residues. CDR3 DNA sequence: TGTGCCAGCAGCCATCACGACAGGGGGAGCACTGAAGCTTTCTTT. It specifies CASSHHDRGSTEAFF.

V gene TRBV19 combines with J gene TRBJ1-1; D call uncertain. Per germline, CDR1 LNHDA and CDR2 SQIVND (reference sequence). Trimming cost V 1 base and J 2 bases, with 5 bases left between them. This CDR3 is built from 13 residues. The CDR3, as DNA: TGTGCCAGTAGTATAGGTTCAAACACTGAAGCTTTCTTT. This sequence encodes CASSIGSNTEAFF.

This rearrangement joins TRBV28 to TRBJ1-6; maybe TRBD1 (5 bases). This CDR3 spans 14 amino acids. Germline assignment: CDR1 MDHEN and CDR2 SYDVKM. Between the trimmed V and J ends, which lost 6 bases and 9 bases, there was a span of 15 bases. CDR3 loop: CASRAGSQGSPLHF. CDR3 nucleotide sequence: TGTGCCAGCAGGGCAGGATCTCAGGGTTCACCCCTCCACTTT.

V gene TRBV2 combines with J gene TRBJ1-4, with D possibly being TRBD1 (6 bases). The ends were cut back, 7 bases at V and 0 bases at J, with 9 bases in the middle. CDR3 length equals 14 residues. Per the germline V gene, CDR1 is SNHLY and CDR2 is FYNNEI. CDR3 region: CASIWTATNEKLFF. The CDR3 DNA reads TGTGCCAGCATATGGACAGCAACTAATGAAAAACTGTTTTTT.

The gene calls are TRBV7-9 and TRBJ1-4, with 11 positions matching TRBD1. The CDR3 length is 17 residues. In germline, CDR1 is SEHNR, CDR2 FQNEAQ (reference sequence). Trimming at V came to 2 bases and at J to 2 bases, leaving 4 bases not matched to a gene. The CDR3 DNA reads as TGTGCCAGCAGCTTATGGACAGGGGGCAGGACTAATGAAAAACTGTTTTTT. It encodes CASSLWTGGRTNEKLFF.

The chain has TRBV28 and TRBJ1-1; D gene ambiguous. The CDR3 has 11 residues. Deletions cut 0 bases from V and 8 bases from J, with 4 bases between. Germline V CDR1 and CDR2: MDHEN, SYDVKM. CDR3: CASSLWEEAFF. Here the CDR3 DNA reads TGTGCCAGCAGTTTATGGGAGGAAGCTTTCTTT.

The chain joins TRBV21-1 to TRBJ2-1; the table calls TRBD1, which could not be checked here. TRBV21-1 is listed as a pseudogene. The CDR3 covers 15 residues. CDR3 region: CASSTTGVSYNEQFF. In nucleotides, the CDR3 is TGTGCCAGCAGTACGACAGGGGTCTCCTACAATGAGCAGTTCTTC.

This chain uses TRBV15 with TRBJ2-1; TRBD2 aligns across 8 bases. This CDR3 is built from 16 residues. The V and J ends lost 0 bases and 4 bases, in that order; junction bases with no gene match: 5. Germline loops: CDR1 LNHNV, CDR2 YYDKDF (reference sequence). The CDR3 sequence: CATSRDSASGYNEQFF. The CDR3 nucleotides are TGTGCCACCAGCAGAGATAGCGCTAGCGGGTACAATGAGCAGTTCTTC. Using reference TRBV15 and TRBJ2-1 for the parts outside the CDR3, the full variable domain is DAMVIQNPRYQVTQFGKPVTLSCSQTLNHNVMYWYQQKSSQAPKLLFHYYDKDFNNEADTPDNFQSRRPNTSFCFLDIRSPGLGDTAMYLCATSRDSASGYNEQFFGPGTRLTVL.